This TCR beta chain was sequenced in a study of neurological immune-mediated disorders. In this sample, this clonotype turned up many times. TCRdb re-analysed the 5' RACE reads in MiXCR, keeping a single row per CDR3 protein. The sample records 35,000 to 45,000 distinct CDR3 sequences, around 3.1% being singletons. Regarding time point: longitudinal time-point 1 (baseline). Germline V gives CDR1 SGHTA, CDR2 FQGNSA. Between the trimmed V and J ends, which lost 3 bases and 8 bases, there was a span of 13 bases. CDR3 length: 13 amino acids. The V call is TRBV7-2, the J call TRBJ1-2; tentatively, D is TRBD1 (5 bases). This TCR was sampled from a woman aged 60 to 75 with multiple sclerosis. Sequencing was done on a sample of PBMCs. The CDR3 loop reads CASSFNVGDGYTF. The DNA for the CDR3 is TGTGCCAGCAGCTTTAATGTCGGGGACGGCTACACCTTC.